This T cell receptor beta chain was retrieved from a study of lymphopenia after photon versus proton radiotherapy. Germline V lookup: CDR1 MGHRA, CDR2 YSYEKL. This CDR3 region has 18 residues. The germline V and J ends were trimmed by 2 bases and 4 bases, with 24 bases remaining between them. Regarding the study as a whole: Oligoclonal CD8+ Temra expansion after nadir drove photon patients' diversity drop.

The protocol was immunoSEQ multiplex PCR, while the TCRdb copy is restricted to in-frame clones and leaves out a portion. The data show roughly 63,000 clones, approximately 84% seen once. A word on this clone: The antigen is undetermined.

The starting material was peripheral blood, obtained from a patient treated with proton-based radiotherapy. This chain joins TRBV4-1 and TRBJ2-7, with D possibly being TRBD1 (5 bases). This clonotype originated in a man aged 55 to 69 with pancreatic cancer. CDR3: CASSQLYPPGPVIYEQYF. DNA of the CDR3: TGCGCCAGCAGCCAATTATATCCCCCAGGGCCCGTAATATACGAGCAGTACTTC.